Listed here are 9 T cell receptor beta chains from one sample, sequenced in a study of Ad26.COV2.S vaccination and SARS-CoV-2 variants. Only in-frame clones appear in the TCRdb table, and some are missing; sequencing was by immunoSEQ multiplex PCR. The sample consists of tens of thousands of clones, less than 85% of them appearing once. Sequenced material: peripheral blood, taken after recovery from COVID-19. Receptors originate from a human donor who had recovered from COVID-19.

The chain combines TRBV7-9 with TRBJ1-3; D uncertain. V was cut by 1 base and J by 4 bases, with 20 bases left in between. This CDR3 is 18 amino acids long. Per germline, CDR1 SEHNR and CDR2 FQNEAQ (reference sequence). The CDR3 nucleotides are TGTGCCAGCAGCTTAGTGGCGGCCTGGACGGGGTCCGGAAACACCATATATTTT. Residues: CASSLVAAWTGSGNTIYF.

This chain connects TRBV27 to TRBJ1-4; 9 bases match TRBD1. Germline loops: CDR1 MNHEY, CDR2 SMNVEV (reference sequence). The CDR3 has 15 residues. V trimming: 7 bases; J trimming: 6 bases; junction bases outside the gene matches: 9. Written as DNA, the CDR3 is TGTGCCAGCACGACTAACAGGGGGCTTGATGAAAAACTGTTTTTT. Amino acids: CASTTNRGLDEKLFF.

This CDR3 is CASSQDIIPGELFF. The CDR3 DNA reads TGCGCCAGCAGCCAAGACATAATACCCGGGGAGCTGTTTTTT. V is TRBV4-3 and J is TRBJ2-2; D is ambiguous. The CDR3 loop spans 14 amino acids. Between the trimmed V and J ends, which lost 0 bases and 6 bases, there was a span of 8 bases. The V gene's germline CDR1 is LGHNA and CDR2 YSLEER.

The chain joins TRBV5-5 to TRBJ2-7; no clear D gene. Germline CDR1 reads SGHKS; CDR2 reads YYEKEE (reference sequence). The V gene lost 4 bases and the J gene lost 4 bases, with 12 bases spanning the gap. The CDR3 consists of 13 residues. CDR3 DNA: TGTGCCAGCAGCCGAGCAACGATGTACGAGCAGTACTTC. Translated, it gives CASSRATMYEQYF.

V is TRBV28 and J is TRBJ2-6; unclear D gene. The CDR3 runs 15 residues. Trimming stripped 2 bases from V and 0 bases from J, with 5 bases between. Germline-derived CDR1 and CDR2 are MDHEN and SYDVKM. CDR3 in DNA: TGTGCCAGCAGTTTACCGGACTCTGGGGCCAACGTCCTGACTTTC. This encodes CASSLPDSGANVLTF.

The chain joins TRBV7-8 to TRBJ1-2; a possible D gene is TRBD1 (5 bases). Germline V gives CDR1 SGHVS, CDR2 FQNEAQ. The CDR3 contains 13 residues. Trimming took off 4 bases at V and 3 bases at J, with 9 bases between the two ends. CDR3 sequence (DNA): TGTGCCAGCAGCTCCCGGGGCTACTATGGCTACACCTTC. The encoded protein is CASSSRGYYGYTF. Combining the CDR3 with reference TRBV7-8 and TRBJ1-2 gives the whole variable domain GAGVSQSPRYKVAKRGQDVALRCDPISGHVSLFWYQQALGQGPEFLTYFQNEAQLDKSGLPSDRFFAERPEGSVSTLKIQRTQQEDSAVYLCASSSRGYYGYTFGSGTRLTVV.

The CDR3 coding sequence is TGTGCCAGCACCGATTTGGGCGGACTAGCGGGAGTGAGGGGCCGCGAGCAGTACTTC. Translation gives CASTDLGGLAGVRGREQYF. The chain links TRBV6-7 to TRBJ2-7; 13 bases are shared with TRBD2. TRBV6-7 is given ORF status, its function remaining uncertain. J gave up 6 bases and V 7 bases, and 21 bases lay outside the gene matches. This CDR3 has 19 amino acids.

This clone has just a few counts. The chain couples TRBV19 to TRBJ2-1; 8 nucleotides agree with TRBD2. CDR1 LNHDA and CDR2 SQIVND come from the germline V gene (reference sequence). The CDR3 covers 14 residues. Trimming at V came to 6 bases and at J to 14 bases, leaving 15 bases not matched to a gene. The DNA of the CDR3 is TGTGCCAGTAGCACCACCGGTGGGACTAGTGTTGAGTTCTTC. Protein sequence: CASSTTGGTSVEFF. Drawing the rest from reference TRBV19 and TRBJ2-1, the complete variable domain is DGGITQSPKYLFRKEGQNVTLSCEQNLNHDAMYWYRQDPGQGLRLIYYSQIVNDFQKGDIAEGYSVSREKKESFPLTVTSAQKNPTAFYLCASSTTGGTSVEFFGPGTRLTVL.

This clone was found once. The rearrangement links TRBV5-6 to TRBJ1-5; maybe TRBD1 (5 bases). CDR3 length: 17 amino acids. CDR1 and CDR2 from the germline V gene are SGHDT and YYEEEE. The V and J ends lost 1 base and 0 bases respectively, with 14 bases between them. CDR3 in DNA: TGTGCCAGCAGCTTGTATGGGGCAGACTATAGCAATCAGCCCCAGCATTTT. It is translated as CASSLYGADYSNQPQHF. The full variable domain, with the rest looked up from reference TRBV5-6 and TRBJ1-5, is DAGVTQSPTHLIKTRGQQVTLRCSPKSGHDTVSWYQQALGQGPQFIFQYYEEEERQRGNFPDRFSGHQFPNYSSELNVNALLLGDSALYLCASSLYGADYSNQPQHFGDGTRLSIL.